This T cell receptor (beta chain) is drawn from a study of neurological immune-mediated disorders. This clonotype appeared many times. TCRdb fed the 5' RACE reads into MiXCR, producing one record per CDR3 protein. Of under 65,000 distinct CDR3 sequences in the sample, about 25% are singletons; the top ten hold less than 6%. The length of the CDR3 is 14 residues. V shed 4 bases, J shed 5 bases, and the junction held 9 bases outside the gene matches. Germline CDR1 and CDR2: SQVTM and ANQGSEA. Time point described: technical triplicate 2. The unsorted libraries originated from 2 million PBMCs kept at -80 C.

The V gene is TRBV29-1, the J gene TRBJ2-7; 9 bases are a match to TRBD1. The clonotype comes from a man aged 55 to 70 with HTLV-1-associated myelopathy (HAM/TSP). Sequencing input: PBMCs. The CDR3 is CSVVEMGQGDEQYF. The CDR3 DNA sequence: TGCAGCGTTGTGGAAATGGGACAGGGTGACGAGCAGTACTTC.